Described below is a single TCR beta chain sequence and its context. The antigen is undetermined. This sample is part of a study of cytomegalovirus exposure and HLA in healthy donors. Study as a whole: HLA-typed donors were the source of around 80 million unique TCRs, which an early data release held. Study results and caveats: Later, an analysis showed that TCR beta chains associated with HLA were more clonally expanded than others that were equally common. Researchers catalogued 164 TCR beta chains as cytomegalovirus-associated. For most TCR sequences rarity was the rule, although some public TCRs occurred in many donors.

This CDR3 comprises 12 residues. Trimming left V 6 bases short and J 3 bases short, with 9 bases between. Per the germline V gene, CDR1 is MDHEN and CDR2 is SYDVKM. Primers included in the PCR were 60 Vbeta and 13 Jbeta primers. Only in-frame clones appear in the TCRdb table, and some are missing; sequencing was by immunoSEQ multiplex PCR. The table lists about 120,000 clones. The sample comprised PBMCs. The TCR was taken from a man between 18 and 35 years old in good health and CMV-seronegative. This chain uses TRBV28 with TRBJ2-7; tentatively, D is TRBD2 (5 bases). CDR3 in amino acids: CASRVGGYEQYF. The CDR3 bases are TGTGCCAGCAGAGTTGGAGGCTACGAGCAGTACTTC. Full variable domain (outside the CDR3, taken from reference TRBV28 and TRBJ2-7): DVKVTQSSRYLVKRTGEKVFLECVQDMDHENMFWYRQDPGLGLRLIYFSYDVKMKEKGDIPEGYSVSREKKERFSLILESASTNQTSMYLCASRVGGYEQYFGPGTRLTVT.